The clone carrying this TCR beta chain showed up just a few times. The sample is drawn from a study of response to subunit inactivated influenza vaccine. The V gene lost 2 bases and the J gene lost 2 bases, with 13 bases spanning the gap. The CDR3 totals 15 residues. Germline-derived CDR1 and CDR2 are SEHNR and FQNEAQ (reference sequence). Via MiXCR, TCRdb re-called the RT-PCR reads, giving one row per CDR3 protein. In the table there are 150,000 to 200,000 distinct CDR3 sequences, approximately 12% of which are singletons. Separately, the same data were catalogued under a study of T cells expressing NK-cell markers. That report adds: Scientists made TCR beta cDNA using 5'RACE template switching with UMIs. HCMV seropositivity marked most of the eight sequenced donors; one was seronegative.

V is TRBV7-9 and J is TRBJ2-7; no definite D call. This sequence originates from a man aged 50 or older who received an inactivated influenza vaccine. The source material was CD8+ T cells sorted from PBMCs, sampled roughly 12 days after vaccination. The CDR3 sequence is CASSLYEHSAYEQYF. In DNA form, the CDR3 reads TGTGCCAGCAGCTTATATGAGCACAGCGCCTACGAGCAGTACTTC. The full variable domain, with the rest looked up from reference TRBV7-9 and TRBJ2-7, is DTGVSQNPRHKITKRGQNVTFRCDPISEHNRLYWYRQTLGQGPEFLTYFQNEAQLEKSRLLSDRFSAERPKGSFSTLEIQRTEQGDSAMYLCASSLYEHSAYEQYFGPGTRLTVT.